This T cell receptor beta chain was found in a study of T cells in Graves' hyperthyroidism and ophthalmopathy. Exclusion of a patient resulted from uncontrolled infection, other autoimmune disease, pregnancy or lactation. In making diagnoses, clinical symptoms, serum thyroxine and TRAb, thyroid ultrasound and orbital computed tomography were all used. RNA transcripts provided the source from which TCR beta CDR3 regions were amplified. The primer set for the first-round RT-PCR of the TCR CDR3 was HTBI. TCRdb called the multiplex PCR reads again in MiXCR, with one record for every CDR3 protein. The sample has about 400,000 distinct CDR3 sequences, more than 12% seen once; the top ten hold about 30%. Study-level results: A model using 13 V-J features told ophthalmopathy apart from stable hyperthyroidism.

Many counts were recorded for this clonotype. Antigen specificity is unknown. V shed 3 bases, J shed 3 bases, and the junction held 3 bases outside the gene matches. The CDR3 is 13 residues long. In germline, CDR1 is DFQATT, CDR2 SNEGSKA (reference sequence). This sequence originates from a woman aged 25 to 39 with Graves' hyperthyroidism. V usage is TRBV20-1 and J usage is TRBJ2-5; 8 nucleotides align to TRBD2. Input material: blood. The DNA of the CDR3 is TGCAGTGCTAGTCCCGGGGGGGAAGAGACCCAGTACTTC. Encoded protein: CSASPGGEETQYF.